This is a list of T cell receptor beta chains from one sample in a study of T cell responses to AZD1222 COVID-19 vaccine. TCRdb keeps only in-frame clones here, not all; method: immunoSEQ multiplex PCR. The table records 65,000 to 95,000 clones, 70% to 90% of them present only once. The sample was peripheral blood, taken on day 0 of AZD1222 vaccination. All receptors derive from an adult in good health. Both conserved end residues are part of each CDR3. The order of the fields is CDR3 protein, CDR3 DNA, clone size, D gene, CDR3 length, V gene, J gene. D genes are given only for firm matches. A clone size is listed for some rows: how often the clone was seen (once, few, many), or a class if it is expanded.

CASSQGQAYSPLHF,TGTGCCAGCAGCCAAGGTCAGGCTTATTCACCCCTCCACTTT,.,.,14,TRBV3-1/TRBV3-2,TRBJ1-6
CSAEGRPNTEAFF,TGCAGCGCCGAAGGACGGCCGAACACTGAAGCTTTCTTT,.,.,13,TRBV29-1,TRBJ1-1
CASSGRGLGLADYEQYF,TGTGCCAGCAGCGGCCGCGGCTTGGGACTAGCGGACTACGAGCAGTACTTC,once,TRBD2,17,TRBV11-2,TRBJ2-7
CASGRDVYNEQFF,TGTGCTAGTGGAAGGGACGTCTACAATGAGCAGTTCTTC,many,.,13,TRBV12-5,TRBJ2-1
CATQLALAGDTQYF,TGCGCCACGCAATTAGCGCTAGCGGGGGATACGCAGTATTTT,.,TRBD2,14,TRBV5-1,TRBJ2-3
CASRPVVLAEAFF,TGCGCCAGCCGACCAGTAGTTTTGGCTGAAGCTTTCTTT,.,.,13,TRBV5-1,TRBJ1-1
CASSGILGTDYGYTF,TGTGCCAGCAGTGGTATACTCGGGACAGACTATGGCTACACCTTC,.,TRBD1,15,TRBV28,TRBJ1-2
CASSLEWNSPLHF,TGCGCCAGCAGCTTGGAGTGGAATTCACCCCTCCACTTT,.,.,13,TRBV5-1,TRBJ1-6
CATSDWGTSGGAANEQFF,TGTGCCACCAGTGATTGGGGGACTAGCGGGGGGGCCGCCAATGAGCAGTTCTTC,.,TRBD2,18,TRBV24-1,TRBJ2-1
CASSQEDRGGYNEQFF,TGCGCCAGCAGCCAAGAAGATCGTGGCGGATACAATGAGCAGTTCTTC,.,.,16,TRBV4-1,TRBJ2-1
CASSEERETF,TGTGCCAGCAGTGAGGAGAGGGAAACTTTT,.,.,10,TRBV2,TRBJ1-4
CASSQLGDLREEQYF,TGTGCCAGCAGCCAATTAGGGGACCTGAGGGAAGAGCAGTACTTC,.,.,15,TRBV3-1/TRBV3-2,TRBJ2-7
CASSETGEDYGYTF,TGTGCCAGCAGTGAGACAGGGGAGGACTATGGCTACACCTTC,.,TRBD1,14,TRBV6-1,TRBJ1-2
CASSSRQGKAFF,TGCGCCAGCAGCTCAAGGCAGGGAAAAGCTTTCTTT,.,.,12,TRBV4-1,TRBJ1-1
CASSGTSGSSSTDTQYF,TGTGCCAGTAGTGGGACTAGCGGGAGTTCGAGCACAGATACGCAGTATTTT,.,TRBD2,17,TRBV19,TRBJ2-3
CASSLQGTDTQYF,TGTGCCAGCAGTTTGCAGGGCACGGATACGCAGTATTTT,.,.,13,TRBV28,TRBJ2-3
CASSAGGGGYTF,TGTGCCAGCAGCGCGGGCGGGGGAGGCTACACCTTC,.,.,12,TRBV5-4,TRBJ1-2
CASRVGGQGSSIQYF,TGTGCCAGCAGGGTGGGGGGACAGGGGTCTAGCATTCAGTACTTC,.,TRBD1,15,TRBV27,TRBJ2-4
CASSSGPYYGYTF,TGTGCCAGCAGTTCGGGACCGTACTATGGCTACACCTTC,.,.,13,TRBV12-3/TRBV12-4,TRBJ1-2
CATMQGSYEQYF,TGTGCCACCATGCAGGGCTCCTACGAGCAGTACTTC,.,.,12,TRBV24-1,TRBJ2-7
CASSFSSESKAEAFF,TGTGCCAGCAGCTTTTCAAGTGAAAGTAAGGCTGAAGCTTTCTTT,.,.,15,TRBV7-2,TRBJ1-1
CASTTSAGGMNTEAFF,TGTGCCAGCACCACATCAGCAGGGGGAATGAACACTGAAGCTTTCTTT,.,TRBD1,16,TRBV9,TRBJ1-1
CASRLQGTTNEKLFF,TGCGCCAGCAGATTGCAGGGAACAACTAATGAAAAACTGTTTTTT,once,.,15,TRBV5-1,TRBJ1-4
CASKRESGRMKYGYTF,TGTGCCAGTAAGAGAGAGTCGGGCCGAATGAAGTATGGCTACACCTTC,.,.,16,TRBV19,TRBJ1-2
CASSSSGDEQFF,TGTGCCAGCAGTTCCAGCGGGGATGAGCAGTTCTTC,.,TRBD2,12,TRBV28,TRBJ2-1
CVTGRSSYNSPLHF,TGTGTAACAGGGAGAAGCTCCTATAATTCACCCCTCCACTTT,.,.,14,TRBV5-8,TRBJ1-6
CASQSWTGNNSPLHF,TGTGCCAGTCAATCTTGGACAGGCAATAATTCACCCCTCCACTTT,.,TRBD1,15,TRBV19,TRBJ1-6
CATSDHNNEQFF,TGTGCCACCAGTGATCACAACAATGAGCAGTTCTTC,.,.,12,TRBV24-1,TRBJ2-1
CASSRQGAGEQFF,TGTGCCAGCAGTCGGCAGGGGGCAGGTGAGCAGTTCTTC,.,TRBD1,13,TRBV12-3/TRBV12-4,TRBJ2-1